One and the same sample provided the 8 T cell receptor beta chains below, sequenced in a study of molecular identifiers for immune sequencing clone quantification. One entry per CDR3 protein, called by TCRdb with MiXCR from the PCR reads. This table has hundreds of thousands of distinct CDR3 sequences, 20% to 25% appearing once. The material sequenced was naive CD8+ T cells from blood, with Jurkat cell RNA spiked in. Regarding subset: FACS-sorted CD8+CD4-CCR7+CD45RA+ naive T cells. All receptors derive from a human donor in good health. Some libraries in this study had Jurkat cell RNA spiked in.

This clonotype came up many times. The genes are TRBV27 and TRBJ2-7, with 7 bases that match TRBD1. The CDR3 sequence is 15 residues long. J gave up 2 bases and V 2 bases, and 6 bases lay outside the gene matches. CDR1 MNHEY and CDR2 SMNVEV come from the germline V gene (reference sequence). The CDR3: CASSLGTAPTYEQYF. CDR3 nucleotides: TGTGCCAGCAGTTTAGGGACAGCCCCCACCTACGAGCAGTACTTC.

This clonotype has at least ten counts. V is TRBV20-1 and J is TRBJ2-1, with TRBD2 matching 11 bases. With V trimmed by 5 bases and J by 9 bases, 12 bases remained unmatched. Germline V gives CDR1 DFQATT, CDR2 SNEGSKA (reference sequence). The CDR3 covers 15 residues. The CDR3 protein is CSACSGGGPSSEQFF. The DNA for the CDR3 is TGCAGTGCTTGTAGCGGGGGGGGACCAAGTAGTGAGCAGTTCTTC.

As regards this clonotype: A much larger clone is a single base away; this may be a read error. The chain recombines TRBV7-8 with TRBJ1-3; D is ambiguous. Germline V gene sequence: CDR1 SGHVS, CDR2 FQNEAQ. The CDR3 extends over 17 amino acids. V was clipped by 1 base and J by 0 bases, with 13 bases between them. The CDR3 coding sequence is TGTGCCAGCAGCTTAGAGGTTGTTGGCAGCTCTGGAAACACCATATATTTT. Translating it yields CASSLEVVGSSGNTIYF.

Ten or more counts support this clonotype. The rearrangement links TRBV7-2 to TRBJ2-3; D assignment may be TRBD1 or TRBD2 (5 bases each). Trimming removed 3 bases at V and 4 bases at J, with 14 bases between. This CDR3 contains 15 residues. Germline loops: CDR1 SGHTA, CDR2 FQGNSA. DNA for the CDR3: TGTGCCAGCAGCTTTAGTGGGGGAGACTCAGATACGCAGTATTTT. It translates to CASSFSGGDSDTQYF.

This clonotype was found many times. J is TRBJ1-1 and V is TRBV30; D is unclear. CDR3 length: 12 residues. From germline, CDR1 is GTSNPN and CDR2 SVGIG (reference sequence). V was clipped by 0 bases and J by 3 bases, with 5 bases between them. CDR3 in amino acids: CAWSVGYTEAFF. In DNA form, the CDR3 reads TGTGCCTGGAGTGTCGGTTACACTGAAGCTTTCTTT.

The chain recombines TRBV4-1 with TRBJ1-4; D perhaps matches TRBD1 (6 bases). Germline-derived CDR1 and CDR2 are MGHRA and YSYEKL. V was cut by 4 bases and J by 0 bases, with 18 bases left in between. This CDR3 spans 18 amino acids. DNA of the CDR3: TGCGCCAGCAGCCCCGGGCCGAGGGGGTTAGCAACTAATGAAAAACTGTTTTTT. Protein sequence: CASSPGPRGLATNEKLFF.

This clonotype was counted many times. V gene TRBV20-1 combines with J gene TRBJ1-1; no definite D call. CDR1 and CDR2 from the germline V gene are DFQATT and SNEGSKA (reference sequence). The CDR3 has 10 residues. Trimming removed 5 bases at V and 6 bases at J, with 7 bases between. CDR3 nucleotides: TGCAGTGCTGAGGCCTCTGAAGCTTTCTTT. Its protein is CSAEASEAFF.

Regarding this clonotype: This clone may be a read error of a much larger clone one base away. This chain joins TRBV7-2 and TRBJ2-3, with TRBD2 matching over 12 bases. The germline V gene encodes CDR1 SGHTA and CDR2 FQGNSA. This CDR3 region has 16 residues. DNA of the CDR3: TGTGCCAGCAGCTACCTAGCGGGAGGGCCGGCAGATACGCAGTGTTTT. Amino acids: CASSYLAGGPADTQCF.